This T cell receptor beta chain was retrieved from a study of OX40 agonist ivuxolimab in advanced cancers. Concerning the study at large: Ivuxolimab, which targeted the costimulatory receptor OX40 (CD134), was an agonistic, fully human IgG2 monoclonal antibody. Intravenous ivuxolimab was administered to patients every 2 weeks at six dose levels: 0.01, 0.1, 0.3, 1.5, 3 and 10 mg/kg. Of the roughly 52 dose-escalation patients, hepatocellular carcinoma was present in about 20, melanoma in some 15, renal cell carcinoma in 9 and head and neck cancer in 9. The dose-escalation cohort was 82.7% male with a mean age of around 64 years, ranging from about 23 to 85. Patients were allowed to have had prior anti-PD-1, anti-PD-L1 or anti-CTLA-4 therapy, and approximately 40% of the dose-escalation patients had previously received checkpoint inhibitors. Three dose-escalation patients achieved partial responses, one with hepatocellular carcinoma and two with cutaneous melanoma. The point of sequencing TCRbeta in the periphery was to test whether ivuxolimab changed TCR sequence diversity and drove clonal T-cell expansion. The monotherapy dose-escalation portion (N = 52 patients) of the phase I ivuxolimab trial is reported in the paper.

Genomic DNA was extracted from sorted cells for sequencing of the TCRbeta CDR3 region. The immunoSEQ Assay was used to sequence the TCRbeta CDR3 regions. TCRdb took this table from immuneACCESS and kept in-frame rearrangements with V and J called. Such tables lack part of the clones; where checked against another copy, unresolved V genes explain under half of the gap, and the rest is unexplained. The sample table shows about 82,000 clones, and less than 85% are seen once. Of the sample, 0.75% to 0.85% is held by the ten largest clones. Broader findings and caveats from the paper: After ivuxolimab, CD8+ T cells had more expanded clones than CD4+ T cells on average. In the 0.1-3.0 mg/kg groups, partial responders had among the lowest normalized peripheral clonal expansion, particularly in CD8+ T cells. Low levels of normalized T-cell clonal expansion were also seen in some nonresponding patients. At doses from 0.1 to 3.0 mg/kg, clonal expansion was seen in both CD4+ and CD8+ blood T cells between baseline and week 6. The antigen specificity of the peripheral T cells that underwent clonal expansion was not determined.

A word on this clone: Its antigen is unknown. No base-level quality is on record; no much larger clone is a single base apart.

The junction shows trimming of 6 bases on V and 5 bases on J, plus 10 bases between the germline ends. CDR1 MNHNS and CDR2 SASEGT are derived from the germline V gene. There are 12 amino acids in the CDR3, from cysteine to phenylalanine inclusive. The kept DNA is CDR3 alone, 36 bases in frame from the first base. The trial excluded patients who had a history of autoimmune disease or were on systemic immunosuppression. In every dose cohort, peripheral blood was drawn for TCR sequencing at baseline, cycle 4 day 1, and cycle 7 day 1. Samples were obtained from an open-label, multicenter, first-in-human phase I dose-escalation trial of ivuxolimab. The trial enrolled adults with locally advanced or metastatic head and neck squamous cell, hepatocellular, melanoma or renal cell carcinoma. Before TCR sequencing, CD4+ and CD8+ T cells were separately sorted from peripheral blood.

The chain couples TRBV6-1 to TRBJ1-1, with the D segment identity uncertain. The sequenced sample was CD4+ or CD8+ T cells sorted from blood, obtained in a trial of the OX40 agonist ivuxolimab. The source is an adult with an advanced solid tumor such as melanoma, head and neck, liver or kidney cancer. The CDR3: CASSILGTEAFF. The nucleotides are TGTGCCAGCAGCATCCTGGGGACTGAAGCTTTCTTT.